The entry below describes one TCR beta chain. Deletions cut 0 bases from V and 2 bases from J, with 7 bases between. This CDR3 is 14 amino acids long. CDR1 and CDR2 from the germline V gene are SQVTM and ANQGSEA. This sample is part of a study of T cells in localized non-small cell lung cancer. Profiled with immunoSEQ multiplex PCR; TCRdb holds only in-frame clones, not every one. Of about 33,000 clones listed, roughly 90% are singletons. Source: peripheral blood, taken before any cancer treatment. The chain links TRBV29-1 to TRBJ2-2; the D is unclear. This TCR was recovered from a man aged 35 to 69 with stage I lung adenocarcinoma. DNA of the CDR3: TGCAGCGTTGAAGACCCTTTCAACACCGGGGAGCTGTTTTTT. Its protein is CSVEDPFNTGELFF.